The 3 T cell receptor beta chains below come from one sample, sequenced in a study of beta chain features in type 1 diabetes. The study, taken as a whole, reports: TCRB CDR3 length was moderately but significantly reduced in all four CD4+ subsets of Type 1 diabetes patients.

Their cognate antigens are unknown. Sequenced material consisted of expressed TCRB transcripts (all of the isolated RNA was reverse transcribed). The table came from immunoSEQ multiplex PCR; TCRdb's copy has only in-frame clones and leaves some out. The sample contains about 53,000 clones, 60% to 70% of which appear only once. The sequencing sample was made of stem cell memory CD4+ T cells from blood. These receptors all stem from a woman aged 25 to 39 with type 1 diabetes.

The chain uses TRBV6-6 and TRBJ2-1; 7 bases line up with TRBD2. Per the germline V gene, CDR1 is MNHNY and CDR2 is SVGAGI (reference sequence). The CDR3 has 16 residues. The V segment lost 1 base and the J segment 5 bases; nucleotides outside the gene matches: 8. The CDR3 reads CASSYYDWGGNNEQFF. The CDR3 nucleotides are TGTGCCAGCAGTTACTATGATTGGGGGGGAAACAATGAGCAGTTCTTC.

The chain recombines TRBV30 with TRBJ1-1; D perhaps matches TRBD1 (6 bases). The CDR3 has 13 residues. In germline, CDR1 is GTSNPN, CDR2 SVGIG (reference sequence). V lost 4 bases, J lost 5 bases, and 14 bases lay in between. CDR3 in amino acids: CAWNRDLGTEAFF. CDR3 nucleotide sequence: TGTGCCTGGAACAGGGATCTAGGAACTGAAGCTTTCTTT.

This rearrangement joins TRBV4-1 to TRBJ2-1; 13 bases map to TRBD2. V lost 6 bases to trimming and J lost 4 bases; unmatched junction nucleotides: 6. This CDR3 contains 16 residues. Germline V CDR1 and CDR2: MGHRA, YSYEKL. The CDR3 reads CASRKGLAGSYNEQFF. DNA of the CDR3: TGCGCCAGCAGGAAGGGACTAGCGGGATCTTACAATGAGCAGTTCTTC.